Presented here are 29 T cell receptor beta chains from one specimen sequenced in a study of cytomegalovirus exposure and HLA in healthy donors. PCR employed 60 Vbeta and 13 Jbeta primers. Produced via immunoSEQ multiplex PCR; TCRdb's table is partial and in-frame only. Of approximately 72,000 clones listed, 60% to 85% are singletons. The sequenced material came from PBMCs. The receptor set was obtained from a male donor in good health and CMV-seropositive.

Concerning this clone: The junction departs from germline at one end; a sequencing error may be responsible. Here the CDR3 reads CASSQERTHTDTQYF. The CDR3 DNA follows: TGTGCCAGCAGCCAAGAGCGGACACACACAGATACGCAGTATTTT. The chain recombines TRBV4-1 with TRBJ2-3, with D perhaps matching TRBD1 or TRBD2 (5 bases each). The germline V gene encodes CDR1 MGHRA and CDR2 YSYEKL. CDR3 size: 15 residues.

The chain links TRBV5-4 to TRBJ1-4; possible D gene TRBD1, 6 bases. V lost 4 bases and J 4 bases, leaving 17 bases between the germline ends. This CDR3 region has 16 residues. CDR1 is SGHNT and CDR2 is YYREEE in the germline V gene (reference sequence). CDR3 loop: CASSPGGARFNEKLFF. Written as DNA, the CDR3 is TGTGCCAGCAGCCCGGGGGGGGCCCGCTTTAATGAAAAACTGTTTTTT.

The rearrangement joins TRBV28 to TRBJ2-1; 13 nucleotides line up with TRBD2. V shed 5 bases and J 14 bases; nucleotides not matched to a gene: 9. CDR3 length equals 14 residues. CDR1 is MDHEN and CDR2 is SYDVKM in the germline V gene. The CDR3 reads CASSPPGLAGEEFF. The DNA for the CDR3 is TGTGCCAGCAGTCCCCCCGGACTAGCGGGAGAGGAGTTCTTC.

The rearrangement uses TRBV15 and TRBJ2-5, with TRBD1 matching 7 bases. Germline V gene lookup returns CDR1 LNHNV and CDR2 YYDKDF (reference sequence). CDR3 length equals 16 residues. After removal of 7 bases from V and 5 bases from J, the junction contained 16 bases not matched to a gene. This CDR3 reads CATTPRTGLAGETQYF. The CDR3 DNA sequence: TGTGCCACCACCCCCAGGACAGGCCTCGCGGGCGAGACCCAGTACTTC.

The count of this clone is one. This chain links TRBV29-1 with TRBJ1-6, with D maybe TRBD1 (6 bases). The CDR3 spans 14 residues. CDR1 SQVTM and CDR2 ANQGSEA come from the germline V gene. Between the trimmed V and J ends, which lost 7 bases and 1 base, there was a span of 11 bases. The CDR3 region is CSAKGGSYNSPLHF. The CDR3, as DNA: TGCAGCGCTAAGGGGGGGTCCTATAATTCACCCCTCCACTTT.

This chain's CDR3 is CASRLAPTGELFF. The CDR3 nucleotides read TGTGCCAGCCGACTAGCTCCCACCGGGGAGCTGTTTTTT. J is TRBJ2-2 and V is TRBV2, with 7 positions matching TRBD2. V lost 8 bases to trimming and J lost 4 bases; unmatched junction nucleotides: 4. The germline CDR1 and CDR2 sequences are SNHLY and FYNNEI. The CDR3 is made up of 13 amino acids.

The V gene is TRBV19, the J gene TRBJ1-5, with 7 bases lining up with TRBD1. Trimming removed 5 bases from V and 0 bases from J; junction bases left unmatched: 7. The CDR3 is made up of 16 amino acids. CDR1 LNHDA and CDR2 SQIVND come from the germline V gene (reference sequence). The CDR3 sequence is CASSAGTVYSNQPQHF. CDR3 coding DNA: TGTGCCAGTAGTGCCGGGACAGTTTATAGCAATCAGCCCCAGCATTTT.

This chain joins TRBV28 and TRBJ2-3; the match to TRBD1 covers 7 bases. V gave up 7 bases and J gave up 4 bases; unmatched junction bases: 11. Germline lookup yields CDR1 MDHEN and CDR2 SYDVKM. The CDR3 loop spans 15 amino acids. In DNA form, the CDR3 reads TGTGCCAGCACCCTAGGGGGCAGGGGCCCAGATACGCAGTATTTT. Its protein product is CASTLGGRGPDTQYF.

This chain uses TRBV4-3 with TRBJ1-2, with 9 bases identical to TRBD1. Germline trimming cut 0 bases from V and 5 bases from J; bases unmatched to any gene: 10. The CDR3 covers 17 residues. Germline loops: CDR1 LGHNA, CDR2 YSLEER. CDR3 sequence (DNA): TGCGCCAGCAGCCAAGAAGTGACAGGGGGGGGCTATTATGGCTACACCTTC. Translation gives CASSQEVTGGGYYGYTF.

This clone was detected once. The gene calls are TRBV27 and TRBJ2-7; 9 bases agree with TRBD2. The length of the CDR3 is 15 residues. The V and J ends lost 6 bases and 4 bases, in that order; junction bases with no gene match: 10. Germline values: CDR1 MNHEY, CDR2 SMNVEV (reference sequence). The chain's CDR3 is CASSPSGSGGYEQYF. CDR3 nucleotide sequence: TGTGCCAGCAGCCCCTCGGGAAGCGGGGGGTACGAGCAGTACTTC.

The chain is built from TRBV6-6 and TRBJ2-5, with 7 positions matching TRBD1. Trimming removed 6 bases from V and 2 bases from J; junction bases left unmatched: 9. This CDR3 region has 15 residues. The V gene's germline CDR1 is MNHNY and CDR2 SVGAGI (reference sequence). The CDR3 sequence is CASSTNRDSQETQYF. In DNA, the CDR3 is TGTGCCAGCAGCACTAACCGGGACAGTCAAGAGACCCAGTACTTC.

The CDR3 DNA sequence: TGCAGTGCTGGGACTCGACTGGAGCAGTACTTC. It codes for CSAGTRLEQYF. The chain has TRBV20-1 and TRBJ2-7, with D maybe TRBD2 (6 bases). The CDR3 extends over 11 amino acids. CDR1 and CDR2 (germline): DFQATT, SNEGSKA (reference sequence). The V and J ends lost 5 bases and 7 bases respectively, with 12 bases between them.

This clone was detected only a few times. This chain joins TRBV19 and TRBJ1-5, with TRBD1 identical over 7 bases. From germline, CDR1 is LNHDA and CDR2 SQIVND (reference sequence). The junction had 4 bases not matched to a gene; V was cut back by 8 bases and J by 3 bases. The CDR3 totals 13 residues. The CDR3 region has the DNA TGTGCCAGTCAGGGACAGTTCAATCAGCCCCAGCATTTT. It is translated as CASQGQFNQPQHF.

V is TRBV7-8 and J is TRBJ2-1; tentative D call: TRBD2 (6 bases). The V end was cut by 1 base, the J end by 12 bases, with 13 bases between. Germline values: CDR1 SGHVS, CDR2 FQNEAQ. The length of the CDR3 is 13 residues. DNA for the CDR3: TGTGCCAGCAGCTTAGGACTAGAAGAGGGGCAGTTCTTC. It specifies CASSLGLEEGQFF.

This clone was detected only once. This rearrangement joins TRBV7-9 to TRBJ1-4; D uncertain. Germline V gene lookup returns CDR1 SEHNR and CDR2 FQNEAQ (reference sequence). V was shortened by 4 bases and J by 11 bases, with 11 bases between the two germline ends. This CDR3 region has 12 residues. CDR3: CASSSSQLKLFF. CDR3 nucleotides: TGTGCCAGCAGCTCATCCCAATTGAAACTGTTTTTT.

V usage is TRBV6-5 and J usage is TRBJ1-2, with D unclear. The CDR3 is 13 residues long. The germline V gene has CDR1 MNHEY and CDR2 SVGAGI. The germline V and J ends were trimmed by 2 bases and 5 bases, with 9 bases remaining between them. The CDR3 region has the DNA TGTGCCAGCAGTTACCGGACGGGATATGGCTACACCTTC. Its translation: CASSYRTGYGYTF.

This clone was counted only a few times. The chain is built from TRBV6-5 and TRBJ1-1; the match to TRBD1 covers 9 bases. The V segment lost 4 bases and the J segment 5 bases; nucleotides outside the gene matches: 11. Germline assignment: CDR1 MNHEY and CDR2 SVGAGI. This CDR3 has 16 residues. CDR3 protein: CASSFLTDRGWTEAFF. In DNA, the CDR3 is TGTGCCAGCAGTTTCCTAACCGACAGGGGGTGGACTGAAGCTTTCTTT.

Only a few counts were recorded for this clone. This chain uses TRBV5-1 with TRBJ1-4, with D unresolved. This CDR3 spans 14 amino acids. In germline, CDR1 is SGHRS, CDR2 YFSETQ. V was clipped by 2 bases and J by 6 bases, with 11 bases between them. CDR3 coding DNA: TGCGCCAGCAGCTTAGGAGACCGGGATGAAAAACTGTTTTTT. This encodes CASSLGDRDEKLFF.

The chain joins TRBV2 to TRBJ1-5, with 8 nucleotides matching TRBD1. The CDR3 consists of 14 residues. V dropped 7 bases and J dropped 2; count of bases not matched to a gene: 4. Germline V CDR1 and CDR2: SNHLY, FYNNEI. The CDR3 DNA is TGTGCCAGCAAACAGACAGGGGGCAATCAGCCCCAGCATTTT. It encodes CASKQTGGNQPQHF.

The chain carries TRBV18 and TRBJ1-1, with D tentatively TRBD1 (5 bases). V was shortened by 6 bases and J by 3 bases, with 11 bases between the two germline ends. The length of the CDR3 is 13 residues. CDR1 KGHSH and CDR2 LQKENI come from the germline V gene. CDR3: CASSSGGDTEAFF. The CDR3 region has the DNA TGTGCCAGCTCGTCCGGGGGGGACACTGAAGCTTTCTTT.

This clone appeared a single time. J is TRBJ1-6 and V is TRBV4-1; no firm D call. CDR1 and CDR2 from the germline V gene are MGHRA and YSYEKL. The CDR3 runs 13 residues. The ends were cut back, 2 bases at V and 11 bases at J, with 10 bases in the middle. The CDR3 coding sequence is TGCGCCAGCAGCCAACTACTGAACCCACCCCTCCACTTT. It specifies CASSQLLNPPLHF.

The chain is built from TRBV6-5 and TRBJ2-7; D remains ambiguous. This CDR3 spans 13 amino acids. CDR1 MNHEY and CDR2 SVGAGI come from the germline V gene. V was clipped by 6 bases and J by 6 bases, with 15 bases between them. The CDR3 sequence: CASSGLSFVEQYF. Here the CDR3 DNA reads TGTGCCAGCAGCGGTTTGTCGTTTGTCGAGCAGTACTTC.

The genes are TRBV27 and TRBJ2-5; D ambiguous. The end of the DNA fits TRBJ2-7 better, so the J call may be wrong. CDR3 length: 13 residues. The germline V gene encodes CDR1 MNHEY and CDR2 SMNVEV (reference sequence). CDR3 sequence: CASSWAPRYEQYF. The DNA of the CDR3 is TGTGCCAGCAGTTGGGCCCCCCGCTACGAGCAGTACTTC.

V usage is TRBV11-2 and J usage is TRBJ2-1; TRBD2 aligns across 9 bases. Germline-derived CDR1 and CDR2 are SGHAT and FQNNGV. V gave up 1 base and J gave up 6 bases; unmatched junction bases: 4. The CDR3 loop spans 15 amino acids. This chain's CDR3 is CASSLGAGGVNEQFF. The CDR3 nucleotides read TGTGCCAGCAGCTTAGGAGCGGGGGGTGTCAATGAGCAGTTCTTC.

The CDR3 region is CASRFGDNYNEQFF. CDR3 nucleotide sequence: TGCGCCAGCAGGTTTGGGGACAACTACAATGAGCAGTTCTTC. The V gene is TRBV5-1, the J gene TRBJ2-1, with D possibly matching TRBD1 (6 bases). CDR1 and CDR2 (germline): SGHRS, YFSETQ. V lost 5 bases to trimming and J lost 3 bases, with 12 bases between them. The CDR3 length is 14 residues.

The V call is TRBV6-5, the J call TRBJ1-3; no reliable D call. Trimming pared 0 bases from V and 1 base from J, leaving 7 bases between. Germline CDR1 reads MNHEY; CDR2 reads SVGAGI. This CDR3 has 15 residues. The CDR3 reads CASSYSSRSGNTIYF. In nucleotides, the CDR3 is TGTGCCAGCAGTTACTCGAGCCGTTCTGGAAACACCATATATTTT.

This chain connects TRBV5-6 to TRBJ2-2, with 9 bases aligning to TRBD1. Germline CDR1 reads SGHDT; CDR2 reads YYEEEE. There are 16 residues in the CDR3. After removal of 2 bases from V and 1 base from J, the junction contained 3 bases not matched to a gene. CDR3 bases: TGTGCCAGCAGCTTAGGACAGGGGAAGAACACCGGGGAGCTGTTTTTT. Its protein product is CASSLGQGKNTGELFF.

Turning to this clone: One end of the junction is discordant with germline, which a read error may explain. The chain links TRBV7-9 to TRBJ2-7; 7 bases align to TRBD1. The CDR3 has 15 residues. Germline CDR1 SEHNR, CDR2 FQNEAQ (reference sequence). The CDR3 region is CSSSFRTGRTYEQYF. As DNA, the CDR3 is TGTTCCAGCAGCTTTCGGACAGGAAGAACCTACGAGCAGTACTTC.

J is TRBJ2-1 and V is TRBV6-1; 9 nucleotides match TRBD2. The V segment lost 7 bases and the J segment 4 bases; nucleotides outside the gene matches: 8. Germline V lookup: CDR1 MNHNS, CDR2 SASEGT. The CDR3 is 15 residues long. CDR3 protein: CASKAGLAGYNEQFF. CDR3 bases: TGTGCCAGCAAGGCCGGGCTAGCGGGGTACAATGAGCAGTTCTTC.